The entry that follows covers one T cell receptor beta chain sequence. Its antigen remains undetermined. Nothing much larger sits one base from this clone, and base qualities are not available. CDR1 and CDR2 were assigned from the germline V gene as MGHRA and YSYEKL. Inclusive of the bounding cysteine and phenylalanine, the CDR3 is 19 residues long. Just CDR3 DNA is preserved here, 57 bases in frame from base 1. V trim: 4 bases; J trim: 0 bases; unmatched bases: 14. In total, roughly 670 healthy bone marrow donors made up the cohort. At the time of sampling, every cohort member was nominally healthy, though immune exposures that went unrecorded were likely present. The donor was CMV seronegative and belonged to the group of 320 or so seronegative cohort members. Each donor provided a peripheral blood sample, and peripheral blood mononuclear cells were used for TCR beta sequencing. The Qiagen DNeasy Blood Extraction Kit was used to extract genomic DNA from the blood cell samples.

These data come from a study of cytomegalovirus exposure and HLA in healthy donors (dated by TCRdb to the late 2010s). Background on the whole study: According to an earlier analysis of 450 to 650 of the donors, about 179 million T cells yielded 120 million or so unique TCR beta sequences and less than 300 Gb of sequence data. Approximately 300 gigabases of sequencing data and around 90 million unique TCR sequences made up an early release that covered several hundred HLA-typed donors. Of the 398 genotyped donors, 65% to 90% fell in the genetic ancestry cluster associated with self-reported Caucasian donors. The study was designed to test whether signatures of past pathogen exposure could be identified by cataloging public T cell receptors. The study used immunosequencing to profile the T cell repertoires of approximately 640 subjects and linked those repertoires to cytomegalovirus serostatus. Besides the first cohort of some 670 subjects, a separate validation cohort made up of 120 different subjects was used. To predict cytomegalovirus infection status, the study brought together high-throughput TCR immunosequencing, statistical association of individual TCRs with disease status, and machine learning. A later analysis re-examined previously published TCR beta repertoires from roughly 720 donors and added high-resolution HLA genotyping to investigate patterns of TCR occurrence. The later analysis used no new phenotypic data to find candidate immune exposures, relying instead on TCR beta sequences and their occurrence across donors. To decide whether each TCR beta V gene segment behaved as functional or pseudogenic, an earlier analysis of approximately 590 of the donors relied on high-throughput TCR beta sequencing. Donor age, sex, ethnicity and CMV serostatus were compiled alongside the repertoire data. A later genetic analysis took genome-wide SNP genotypes for about three fifths of the roughly 670 donors and used that subset as a discovery cohort. All discovery cohort repertoires had been generated using a single sequencing platform. Both class I and class II loci were covered by HLA typing, at four-digit resolution. Typing coverage differed by locus: A, B, C, DRB1 and DQB1 were typed in roughly 629-630 donors, DQA1 in about 550, DPA1 in some 610, and DPB1 in roughly 470. Four to six DR-DQ haplotypes were handled as single units for association and clustering, since linkage in the cohort was strong. Among about 400 genotyped donors of the cohort, an average of about 240,000 unique TCR beta nucleotide sequences was sequenced per donor, of which 15% to 20% were non-productive.

What the work shows at the level of the full study, not this receptor alone: In a later analysis, the rate of TCR association differed among HLA loci, with DRB1 alleles having the most associated TCRs and HLA-C alleles having the fewest. A later genetic analysis associated a missense DCLRE1C variant with V-gene and J-gene trimming of TCR beta chains, and an independent cohort replicated the association. It was suggested by the authors that the approach could potentially be generalized to other disease states and immunological phenotypes. When HLA alleles, especially DR and DQ, strongly co-occurred, TCR associations were difficult to assign to individual alleles. Only TCR beta chains were sequenced in this cohort, and the absence of alpha or paired-chain data limited detectable features. In a later analysis, several top co-occurrence clusters were reported to appear linked to parvovirus B19, influenza, CMV and Epstein-Barr virus. Specific HLA alleles were associated with roughly 16,000 TCR beta sequences at a false discovery rate of 0.05 in a later analysis. According to a later analysis, most CMV-associated TCR beta chains appeared to be HLA-restricted, and the HLA associations seemed to be driven largely by CMV exposure. Compared with the roughly 710-donor mean, donors in an Asian-associated ancestry cluster had fewer N-insertions in productive TCRs, according to a later genetic analysis. Linkage disequilibrium might explain the correlated functional status among segregating V segments, but an unknown experimental factor could not be ruled out. Some IMGT-functional V segments, including TRBV6-2 and TRBV6-3, could not be told apart with the 87-base-pair reads, so those segments were excluded. Across donors, most TCR sequences were observed very rarely, whereas some public TCRs were present in many individuals. CMV serostatus was the only immune exposure information available for the cohort. The sequencing pipeline was judged likely to have produced a cluster of highly shared sequence variants as a technical artifact. Cytomegalovirus status was reported to be diagnosed by the classifier with high specificity and sensitivity in both the original and validation cohorts. In a later analysis, HLA-associated TCR beta chains were found to be more clonally expanded and to have lower generation probabilities than equally common non-associated chains. In the study, around 150 TCR beta chains were listed as associated with cytomegalovirus. A further reported finding was that TCR beta sequences accurately predicted the HLA-A and HLA-B alleles for most subjects in the first cohort. An earlier analysis of approximately 590 of the donors showed that most TCR beta V segments appeared in productive rearrangements either about 87% or about 30% of the time, which broadly matched IMGT annotations. Roughly uniform sequencing depth across donors was assumed in presence/absence analyses, although this assumption may not hold. A few of the identified cytomegalovirus-associated TCR beta chains were confirmed in vitro to be specific for cytomegalovirus antigens. Because counts were too low, roughly 18 rarely observed V segments, including chromosome 9 orphons, were left out of the earlier analysis of over 550 of the donors. Because HLA typing was missing for some donors at each locus, association tests included only the typed subset.

Library generation was performed with the immunoSEQ multiplex PCR assay. A mixture of 60 forward primers for TCR Vbeta segments and 13 reverse primers for TCR Jbeta segments was used in the multiplex PCR. Amplification of the CDR3 region of rearranged TCR beta genes was performed with a multiplex PCR assay on genomic DNA. Amplified TCR beta libraries were sequenced as 87-base-pair reads on the Illumina HiSeq System. In the source study's methods: Across the roughly 700 repertoires, a later analysis counted tens of millions of unique TCR beta chains, 9.5 million to 12 million of which were shared by at least two donors. Raw reads were error-corrected and collapsed into unique sequences by a nearest-neighbor algorithm in which closely related sequences were merged to remove PCR and sequencing errors. Alignment of CDR3 sequences to IMGT reference sequences was used to assign V, D and J gene segments. For a sequence to be retained, a match of at least six nucleotides was required to both a V gene segment and a J gene segment. Rearrangements were classified as productive when the CDR3 lacked stop codons and remained in frame with V and J, and all other rearrangements were classified as non-productive. CDR3 was defined by IMGT convention, running from the second conserved V-encoded cysteine to the conserved J-encoded phenylalanine. Sequences without an unambiguous match to a single V gene segment were excluded from the earlier analysis of 450 to 650 of the donors. An earlier analysis of several hundred of the donors classified V segments as functional when productive rearrangements were above 56.7% and as segregating when the standard deviation between donors was above 5%. A statistical classification framework was developed to diagnose cytomegalovirus status using the catalog of TCR beta chain sequences. V and J gene assignment, in a later analysis, came from comparing TCR nucleotide sequences with IMGT/GENE-DB human TR gene sequences. Using the TCRdist pipeline, a later analysis assigned CDR3 sequences along with most-parsimonious VDJ recombination scenarios. In a later analysis, each TCR beta chain was defined by its CDR3 amino acid sequence together with its V-gene family, and reads without a unique V-gene family were excluded. A later analysis removed roughly 590 highly shared, low-generation-probability nucleotide sequences to deal with suspected cross-contamination and a sequencing artifact. In a later analysis, a clonal expansion index was calculated for each public chain from normalized within-repertoire ranks of inferred template counts. Generation probabilities in a later analysis came from a VDJ recombination model fitted to out-of-frame rearrangements, and those results were checked against IGoR. A later analysis scored TCR-TCR, TCR-HLA and TCR-CMV co-occurrence with hypergeometric tests, applying a repertoire-size bias correction to TCR pairs. To estimate false discovery rates, a later analysis permuted the HLA or CMV assignments 20 times. In a later analysis, co-occurring TCRs were grouped with DBSCAN, and TCRdist sequence similarity was added when clustering was performed within HLA-allele-positive subsets. Repertoires with fewer than 30,000 or more than 120,000 public chains were left out of co-occurrence clustering, as were four to six repertoires with anomalous nucleotide sharing. What TCRdb holds here is the immuneACCESS table cut down to in-frame rearrangements. Part of the clones is not present; checked against another copy, under half of the missing clones reflect an unresolved V gene, and the others are unexplained. D and trimming come from the DNA, and the V and J calls and clone size come from that table. This sample holds about 67,000 clones; around 63% were observed only once. The ten largest clones add up to 2% to 2.5% of the sample.

Recombination connected TRBV4-1 to TRBJ1-3; 8 nucleotides in the junction match TRBD1. Sequencing was carried out using PBMCs. This sequence was found in a woman aged 25 to 39 in good health and CMV-seronegative. CDR3 protein: CASSLSDLGQESSGNTIYF. The nucleotide sequence reads TGCGCCAGCAGCCTATCAGACCTGGGACAGGAGAGCTCTGGAAACACCATATATTTT.